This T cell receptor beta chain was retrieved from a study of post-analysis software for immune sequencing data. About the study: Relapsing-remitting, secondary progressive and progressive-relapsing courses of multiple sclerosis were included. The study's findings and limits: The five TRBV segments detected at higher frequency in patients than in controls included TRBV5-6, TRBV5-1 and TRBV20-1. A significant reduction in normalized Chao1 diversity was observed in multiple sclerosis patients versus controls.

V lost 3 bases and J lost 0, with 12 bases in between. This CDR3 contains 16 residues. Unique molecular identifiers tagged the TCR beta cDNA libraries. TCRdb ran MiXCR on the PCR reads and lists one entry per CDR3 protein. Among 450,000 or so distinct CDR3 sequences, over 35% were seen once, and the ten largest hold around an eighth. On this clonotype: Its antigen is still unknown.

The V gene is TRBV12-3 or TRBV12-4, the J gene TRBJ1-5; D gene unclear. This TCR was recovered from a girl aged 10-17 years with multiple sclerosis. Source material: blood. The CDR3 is CASSLKAAYSNQPQHF. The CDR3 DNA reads TGTGCCAGCAGTTTGAAGGCTGCCTATAGCAATCAGCCCCAGCATTTT.